The next 21 T cell receptor beta chains were all read from a single sample in a study of a mutant IDH1 vaccine in newly diagnosed glioma. TCRdb's table, derived via immunoSEQ multiplex PCR, lists solely in-frame clones and lacks some. The table has tens of thousands of clones, 75% to 85% seen once. Time point indicated: week 23, last vaccination. Doses consisted of 300 ug of mutant IDH1 20-mer peptide each, paired with topical imiquimod. These receptors have no identified antigens. The source material was PBMCs, sampled from a glioma patient whose treatment included an IDH1 peptide vaccine. The receptors here all came from a middle-aged man with glioma.

V usage is TRBV7-2 and J usage is TRBJ1-1; possibly TRBD1 for D (5 bases). This CDR3 region has 13 residues. V dropped 5 bases and J dropped 3 bases, with 10 bases sitting between them. In germline, CDR1 is SGHTA, CDR2 FQGNSA. CDR3: CASSRGLDTEAFF. The CDR3 DNA follows: TGTGCCAGCAGCCGGGGCTTGGACACTGAAGCTTTCTTT.

The chain carries TRBV2 and TRBJ2-3, with D tentatively TRBD2 (5 bases). The CDR3 totals 13 residues. Germline CDR1 reads SNHLY; CDR2 reads FYNNEI. The ends were cut back, 3 bases at V and 6 bases at J, with 10 bases in the middle. The CDR3 loop is CASSERAVDTQYF. The DNA for the CDR3 is TGTGCCAGCAGTGAGAGGGCCGTGGATACGCAGTATTTT.

V gene TRBV14 combines with J gene TRBJ1-1; no clear D gene. The CDR3 extends over 15 amino acids. Deletions cut 4 bases from V and 6 bases from J, with 18 bases between. Germline V CDR1 and CDR2: SGHDN, FVKESK. The CDR3 loop is CASSPAGFVGSEAFF. CDR3 DNA: TGTGCCAGCAGCCCAGCGGGATTCGTGGGGTCTGAAGCTTTCTTT.

The chain employs TRBV19 and TRBJ2-7; 8 nucleotides agree with TRBD2. Trimming cost V 2 bases and J 3 bases; bases outside gene matches: 6. CDR3 size: 15 residues. Germline V lookup: CDR1 LNHDA, CDR2 SQIVND (reference sequence). The CDR3 loop is CASSISGGAFYEQYF. In DNA, the CDR3 is TGTGCCAGTAGTATATCGGGGGGGGCCTTCTACGAGCAGTACTTC.

This chain joins TRBV2 and TRBJ1-6, with a possible D match to TRBD1 (6 bases). Trimming pared 6 bases from V and 7 bases from J, leaving 13 bases between. This CDR3 contains 14 residues. Germline-derived CDR1 and CDR2 are SNHLY and FYNNEI. The CDR3, as DNA: TGTGCCAGCAGGACGGACAGCACAAATTCACCCCTCCACTTT. Translated, it gives CASRTDSTNSPLHF.

This chain links TRBV18 with TRBJ2-1; 8 nucleotides match TRBD2. V shed 2 bases and J 2 bases; nucleotides not matched to a gene: 2. The germline gives CDR1 KGHSH, CDR2 LQKENI. This CDR3 has 15 residues. The CDR3 nucleotides read TGTGCCAGCTCACCAGTCGGGGGGGCCTACAATGAGCAGTTCTTC. Encoded protein: CASSPVGGAYNEQFF.

This sequence joins TRBV6-5 and TRBJ2-7, with TRBD1 matching over 10 bases. The V gene's germline CDR1 is MNHEY and CDR2 SVGAGI. V shed 6 bases and J 6 bases; nucleotides not matched to a gene: 8. CDR3 length: 14 amino acids. CDR3 amino acids: CASRRQGANLEQYF. The CDR3 region has the DNA TGTGCCAGCAGGCGACAGGGGGCGAATCTCGAGCAGTACTTC.

V usage is TRBV5-6 and J usage is TRBJ2-1; 9 bases are shared with TRBD2. Germline trimming cut 5 bases from V and 4 bases from J; bases unmatched to any gene: 4. The CDR3 has 14 amino acids. CDR1 is SGHDT and CDR2 is YYEEEE in the germline V gene. The CDR3 DNA reads as TGTGCCAGCAGTCTGCTAGCGGGGTACAATGAGCAGTTCTTC. Translating it yields CASSLLAGYNEQFF.

V is TRBV7-2 and J is TRBJ1-2, with TRBD1 identical over 10 bases. Unmatched junction bases numbered 4, after V lost 2 bases and J lost 4 bases. Germline V gene lookup returns CDR1 SGHTA and CDR2 FQGNSA. This CDR3 spans 15 amino acids. CDR3 protein: CASSLPRTGGYGYTF. For the CDR3, the DNA is TGTGCCAGCAGCTTACCTAGGACAGGGGGCTATGGCTACACCTTC.

The chain carries TRBV4-1 and TRBJ2-1; perhaps TRBD2 as D (5 bases). The CDR3 is 17 residues long. Trimming pared 1 base from V and 0 bases from J, leaving 13 bases between. Germline V gene data show CDR1 as MGHRA and CDR2 as YSYEKL. The CDR3 loop reads CASSQGAETNSYNEQFF. CDR3 coding DNA: TGCGCCAGCAGCCAAGGCGCTGAGACTAACTCCTACAATGAGCAGTTCTTC.

This clone appeared a single time. V gene TRBV19 combines with J gene TRBJ2-2; 7 bases align to TRBD1. Germline CDR1 reads LNHDA; CDR2 reads SQIVND (reference sequence). This CDR3 region has 16 residues. V gave up 6 bases and J gave up 1 base; unmatched junction bases: 8. This CDR3 reads CASRPPGTVNTGELFF. In DNA, the CDR3 is TGTGCCAGTAGGCCTCCCGGGACAGTGAACACCGGGGAGCTGTTTTTT.

V and J are TRBV28 and TRBJ1-6; D is uncertain. The CDR3 length is 12 residues. V was shortened by 5 bases and J by 9 bases, with 8 bases between the two germline ends. Germline lookup yields CDR1 MDHEN and CDR2 SYDVKM. The chain's CDR3 is CASSLIGSPLHF. The CDR3, as DNA: TGTGCCAGCAGTCTGATTGGTTCACCCCTCCACTTT.

This clone turned up a few times. The gene calls are TRBV5-1 and TRBJ2-2, with a possible D match to TRBD1 (6 bases). Trimming removed 3 bases at V and 4 bases at J, with 19 bases between. The CDR3 runs to 17 residues. Germline V gene data show CDR1 as SGHRS and CDR2 as YFSETQ. The CDR3 region is CASSSPQGQRITGELFF. For the CDR3, the DNA is TGCGCCAGCAGCTCCCCCCAGGGACAACGAATCACCGGGGAGCTGTTTTTT.

J is TRBJ2-6 and V is TRBV2, with 10 bases fitting TRBD1. Looked up from germline, CDR1 is SNHLY and CDR2 is FYNNEI. The CDR3 runs 17 residues. V lost 5 bases to trimming and J lost 4 bases; unmatched junction nucleotides: 8. The CDR3 nucleotides are TGTGCCAGCAGTAGACAGGGGGCGCACCCCGGGGCCAACGTCCTGACTTTC. Its protein is CASSRQGAHPGANVLTF. Variable domain in full (rest from reference TRBV2 and TRBJ2-6): EPEVTQTPSHQVTQMGQEVILRCVPISNHLYFYWYRQILGQKVEFLVSFYNNEISEKSEIFDDQFSVERPDGSNFTLKIRSTKLEDSAMYFCASSRQGAHPGANVLTFGAGSRLTVL.

The chain combines TRBV29-1 with TRBJ2-1, with a possible D match to TRBD1 (5 bases). V shed 4 bases and J shed 6 bases, with 13 bases lying between them. Germline assignment: CDR1 SQVTM and CDR2 ANQGSEA. The CDR3 is 13 amino acids. The CDR3 DNA reads as TGCAGCGTTGTACCAGGGTACGGCAATGAGCAGTTCTTC. This gives the protein CSVVPGYGNEQFF.

This chain links TRBV27 with TRBJ1-2; 11 bases fit TRBD1. V shed 1 base, J shed 7 bases, and the junction held 5 bases outside the gene matches. In germline, CDR1 is MNHEY, CDR2 SMNVEV (reference sequence). This CDR3 has 15 residues. Written as DNA, the CDR3 is TGTGCCAGCAGTTTATTCGGGACAGGGGGGTTTGGCTACACCTTC. Encoded protein: CASSLFGTGGFGYTF.

The chain combines TRBV7-8 with TRBJ2-5; no clear D gene. CDR1 is SGHVS, CDR2 FQNEAQ, per germline. There are 14 residues in the CDR3. Trimming stripped 4 bases from V and 2 bases from J, with 11 bases between. CDR3: CASSYQQRQETQYF. CDR3 coding DNA: TGTGCCAGCAGCTACCAACAGAGACAAGAGACCCAGTACTTC.

This clone was seen only a few times. V and J are TRBV2 and TRBJ1-6; TRBD1 might be the D (6 bases). Trimming pared 3 bases from V and 7 bases from J, leaving 10 bases between. Per the germline V gene, CDR1 is SNHLY and CDR2 is FYNNEI. CDR3 length equals 14 residues. In DNA, the CDR3 is TGTGCCAGCAGTGAGCGGGACACCAATTCACCCCTCCACTTT. Translated: CASSERDTNSPLHF.

The chain couples TRBV2 to TRBJ2-3, with TRBD2 matching 7 bases. The CDR3 consists of 15 residues. Germline values: CDR1 SNHLY, CDR2 FYNNEI. V lost 4 bases, J lost 1 base, and 5 bases stayed unmatched. CDR3 residues: CASSVRGGGTDTQYF. The CDR3 DNA reads TGTGCCAGCAGTGTTCGCGGGGGTGGCACAGATACGCAGTATTTT.

The chain is built from TRBV6-1 and TRBJ2-2; D call uncertain. CDR3 length: 15 residues. The germline gives CDR1 MNHNS, CDR2 SASEGT. The ends were cut back, 6 bases at V and 4 bases at J, with 15 bases in the middle. The chain's CDR3 is CASRAALLSTGELFF. The CDR3 coding sequence is TGTGCCAGCAGGGCGGCCCTTTTGAGCACCGGGGAGCTGTTTTTT.

This chain connects TRBV6-5 to TRBJ1-1; the match to TRBD1 covers 8 bases. The germline V gene encodes CDR1 MNHEY and CDR2 SVGAGI. The CDR3 totals 15 residues. The V gene end was trimmed by 0 bases and the J gene end by 5 bases; junction bases not matched to a gene: 5. The CDR3 reads CASSYSAGGYTEAFF. CDR3 nucleotides: TGTGCCAGCAGTTACTCGGCAGGGGGCTATACTGAAGCTTTCTTT.